The 5 T cell receptor beta chains in this list originate from one sample, sequenced in a study of T cell responses to AZD1222 COVID-19 vaccine. The repertoire was sequenced with immunoSEQ multiplex PCR; TCRdb's copy has only in-frame clones and lacks some. The repertoire includes about 67,000 clones, about four fifths of them detected once, and about 6% sits in the top ten. Material: peripheral blood, obtained 28 days after the second AZD1222 dose. The receptors stem from an adult who received the AZD1222 COVID-19 vaccine.

The V and J genes are TRBV4-3 and TRBJ1-3; unclear D gene. Trimming removed 0 bases from V and 2 bases from J, with 5 bases in between. Germline V gives CDR1 LGHNA, CDR2 YSLEER. The CDR3 totals 14 residues. The CDR3 DNA reads TGCGCCAGCAGCCAAGACGCTGCTGGAAACACCATATATTTT. It specifies CASSQDAAGNTIYF.

V usage is TRBV5-1 and J usage is TRBJ1-2; 7 bases fit TRBD1. Unmatched junction bases numbered 5, after V lost 0 bases and J lost 6 bases. CDR1 and CDR2 (germline): SGHRS, YFSETQ. CDR3 size: 14 residues. The CDR3 loop is CASSLAQGEHGYTF. The CDR3 region has the DNA TGCGCCAGCAGCTTGGCCCAGGGGGAGCATGGCTACACCTTC.

The CDR3 coding sequence is TGTGCCAGCAGCCCCCTACAGGGGGTTAATCGTCTGAACACTGAAGCTTTCTTT. Encoded protein: CASSPLQGVNRLNTEAFF. The chain is built from TRBV11-2 and TRBJ1-1, with 8 bases identical to TRBD1. Germline V gives CDR1 SGHAT, CDR2 FQNNGV. Trimming at V came to 5 bases and at J to 0 bases, leaving 14 bases not matched to a gene. The CDR3 is 18 residues long.

For this clone: Sequence at one end of the junction differs from germline and may be a read error. J is TRBJ1-2 and V is TRBV15; a weak D match, TRBD1 (5 bases). Germline V gene sequence: CDR1 LNHNV, CDR2 YYDKDF (reference sequence). This CDR3 has 16 amino acids. In DNA form, the CDR3 reads TGTGCCACCAGCCGAGAGGTAGTTCGGGGGATTCATGGCTACACCTTC. Translating it yields CATSREVVRGIHGYTF.

This clone appeared a single time. The chain is built from TRBV6-4 and TRBJ1-2, with D tentatively TRBD1 (5 bases). Trimming cost V 0 bases and J 1 base, with 27 bases left between them. Germline CDR1 reads MRHNA; CDR2 reads SNTAGT. The CDR3 covers 21 residues. The CDR3 loop reads CASSDSSPSGQDPYYNYGYTF. DNA for the CDR3: TGTGCCAGCAGTGACTCGTCCCCATCAGGACAAGACCCCTACTATAACTATGGCTACACCTTC.